Presented here are 24 T cell receptor beta chains from one specimen sequenced in a study of blood T cell repertoires in COVID-19. The table came from immunoSEQ multiplex PCR; TCRdb's copy has only in-frame clones and leaves some out. Among 190,000 or so clones listed, around four fifths were seen once. The sequenced sample was PBMCs or T cells enriched from blood (not recorded which). The receptors shown here come from a middle-aged man who had recovered from COVID-19.

The chain recombines TRBV12-3 or TRBV12-4 with TRBJ1-2; tentative D call: TRBD1 (6 bases). Trimming removed 4 bases at V and 8 bases at J, with 8 bases between. This CDR3 spans 11 amino acids. The CDR3 here is CASSSGVGYTF. CDR3 in DNA: TGTGCCAGCAGTTCAGGGGTCGGCTACACCTTC.

The V call is TRBV6-5, the J call TRBJ2-1; 11 nucleotides line up with TRBD2. Germline CDR1 reads MNHEY; CDR2 reads SVGAGI. The CDR3 has 15 amino acids. Losses at the gene ends were 6 bases for V and 5 bases for J; bases not matched to a gene: 6. CDR3 coding DNA: TGTGCCAGCAGCGTTAGCGGGAGGGCCAACAATGAGCAGTTCTTC. It translates to CASSVSGRANNEQFF.

The chain uses TRBV28 and TRBJ1-1, with D perhaps matching TRBD1 (5 bases). CDR3 length: 16 residues. Per the germline V gene, CDR1 is MDHEN and CDR2 is SYDVKM. Trimming cost V 2 bases and J 3 bases, with 16 bases left between them. The CDR3 nucleotides are TGTGCCAGCAGTTTAGGGCCACTCGGGGGGGACACTGAAGCTTTCTTT. Protein: CASSLGPLGGDTEAFF.

V gene TRBV4-2 combines with J gene TRBJ2-3; D not resolved. Germline V gene data show CDR1 as LGHNA and CDR2 as YNFKEQ. This CDR3 has 13 residues. V was shortened by 4 bases and J by 6 bases, with 11 bases between the two germline ends. The DNA of the CDR3 is TGTGCCAGCAGCCGCGACCGGGTGGATACGCAGTATTTT. Residues: CASSRDRVDTQYF.

This sequence joins TRBV7-9 and TRBJ1-1; D is perhaps TRBD1 (5 bases). Germline V gene sequence: CDR1 SEHNR, CDR2 FQNEAQ (reference sequence). This CDR3 is built from 13 residues. V shed 5 bases and J shed 7 bases, with 14 bases lying between them. In nucleotides, the CDR3 is TGTGCCAGCAGCGCGACAGTTTTATTTGAAGCTTTCTTT. Protein sequence: CASSATVLFEAFF.

The chain combines TRBV19 with TRBJ1-2, with 8 bases matching TRBD1. The CDR3 contains 14 residues. V lost 5 bases and J lost 7; bases outside the gene matches: 9. Germline V gene lookup returns CDR1 LNHDA and CDR2 SQIVND (reference sequence). The CDR3 bases are TGTGCCAGTAGTCCACCGGACAGGGTGGGTGGCTACACCTTC. Translated: CASSPPDRVGGYTF.

V is TRBV11-1 and J is TRBJ1-1; 8 bases agree with TRBD1. The CDR3 sequence is 14 residues long. Germline V gives CDR1 SGHAT, CDR2 FQDESV (reference sequence). Germline trimming cut 6 bases from V and 11 bases from J; bases unmatched to any gene: 14. The CDR3, as DNA: TGTGCCAGCAGTATCCAACAGGGGGTCGTACAGGCTTTCTTT. It encodes CASSIQQGVVQAFF.

The CDR3 region is CASSPWTDNTEAFF. In DNA, the CDR3 is TGCGCCAGCAGCCCGTGGACAGATAACACTGAAGCTTTCTTT. The J gene is TRBJ1-1, the V gene TRBV4-1; the D gene is possibly TRBD1 (6 bases). V lost 4 bases, J lost 2 bases, and 11 bases lay in between. The CDR3 is 14 residues long. Per germline, CDR1 MGHRA and CDR2 YSYEKL.

The V and J genes are TRBV11-2 and TRBJ2-1; D remains unclear. Germline V gene data show CDR1 as SGHAT and CDR2 as FQNNGV. The CDR3 sequence is 16 residues long. Trimming cost V 2 bases and J 0 bases, with 11 bases left between them. CDR3 coding DNA: TGTGCCAGCAGCTTAACTCTTTCTAGCTCCTACAATGAGCAGTTCTTC. Amino acid sequence: CASSLTLSSSYNEQFF.

The chain carries TRBV6-2 or TRBV6-3 and TRBJ2-7; 7 bases fit TRBD2. The length of the CDR3 is 14 residues. CDR1 and CDR2 (germline): MNHEY, SVGEGT. Trimming cost V 0 bases and J 6 bases; bases outside gene matches: 5. This CDR3 reads CASSYSGGKAEQYV. The DNA for the CDR3 is TGTGCCAGCAGTTACTCGGGGGGGAAGGCCGAGCAGTACGTC.

As DNA, the CDR3 is TGTGCCAGCTCACCCAGGACAGGGGGTCCTGAAGCTTTCTTT. Translation: CASSPRTGGPEAFF. This rearrangement joins TRBV18 to TRBJ1-1, with TRBD1 matching over 10 bases. From germline, CDR1 is KGHSH and CDR2 LQKENI. J gave up 6 bases and V 3 bases, and 4 bases lay outside the gene matches. The length of the CDR3 is 14 residues.

The chain has TRBV11-2 and TRBJ2-3; weak D call: TRBD2 (5 bases). The CDR3 loop spans 12 amino acids. CDR1 and CDR2 from the germline V gene are SGHAT and FQNNGV. Deletions cut 8 bases from V and 7 bases from J, with 13 bases between. The CDR3 coding sequence is TGTGCCAGCCAAGGTGCGGGCCATACGCAGTATTTT. Protein sequence: CASQGAGHTQYF.

The rearrangement links TRBV28 to TRBJ2-1; TRBD1 is a possible D gene (6 bases). V lost 6 bases, J lost 2 bases, and 11 bases lay in between. The CDR3 is made up of 14 amino acids. The germline V gene encodes CDR1 MDHEN and CDR2 SYDVKM. The CDR3 nucleotides are TGTGCCAGCAGGGGGACAAATCCCTACAATGAGCAGTTCTTC. Amino acid sequence: CASRGTNPYNEQFF.

This clone occurred once. The chain recombines TRBV28 with TRBJ1-1; 12 bases fit TRBD1. V shed 6 bases and J 5 bases; nucleotides not matched to a gene: 16. The CDR3 sequence is 18 residues long. Per germline, CDR1 MDHEN and CDR2 SYDVKM. The CDR3 is CASRPIGTGGLRSTEAFF. The CDR3, as DNA: TGTGCCAGCAGACCTATCGGGACAGGGGGCCTCAGGAGTACTGAAGCTTTCTTT.

The J gene is TRBJ1-2, the V gene TRBV4-3, with no clear D. V was trimmed by 1 base and J by 4 bases, leaving 13 bases between them. The germline V gene encodes CDR1 LGHNA and CDR2 YSLEER. The CDR3 spans 15 residues. The CDR3 reads CASSQGFSRIYGYTF. The CDR3 nucleotides are TGCGCCAGCAGCCAAGGGTTCAGCAGGATCTATGGCTACACCTTC.

This clone showed up just a few times. The chain combines TRBV19 with TRBJ2-5, with TRBD2 identical over 10 bases. Germline V gene lookup returns CDR1 LNHDA and CDR2 SQIVND (reference sequence). V was clipped by 5 bases and J by 2 bases; unmatched bases: 8. This CDR3 comprises 16 residues. Here the CDR3 DNA reads TGTGCCAGTAGTGTTCTAGCGGGAGCTGGGCAAGAGACCCAGTACTTC. Its translation is CASSVLAGAGQETQYF.

The chain links TRBV4-1 to TRBJ2-3; possible D gene TRBD2, 5 bases. Germline CDR1 is MGHRA and CDR2 is YSYEKL. The germline V and J ends were trimmed by 1 base and 5 bases, with 19 bases remaining between them. This CDR3 comprises 17 residues. The CDR3 protein is CASSQGNGGSSGDTQYF. The CDR3 bases are TGCGCCAGCAGCCAAGGGAACGGAGGCAGCAGTGGAGATACGCAGTATTTT.

This sequence joins TRBV7-2 and TRBJ2-1, with D perhaps matching TRBD2 (5 bases). The CDR3 sequence is 15 residues long. Per germline, CDR1 SGHTA and CDR2 FQGNSA. V was cut by 5 bases and J by 2 bases, with 13 bases left in between. For the CDR3, the DNA is TGTGCCAGCAGCCCCCCGCCCGGGACCTACAATGAGCAGTTCTTC. Protein sequence: CASSPPPGTYNEQFF. Based on the CDR3 plus reference TRBV7-2 and TRBJ2-1, the full variable domain is GAGVSQSPSNKVTEKGKDVELRCDPISGHTALYWYRQSLGQGLEFLIYFQGNSAPDKSGLPSDRFSAERTGGSVSTLTIQRTQQEDSAVYLCASSPPPGTYNEQFFGPGTRLTVL.

This clone was seen more than once but under ten times. The CDR3 spells CASSLGPGNYEQYV. In nucleotides, the CDR3 is TGTGCCAGCAGCTTAGGTCCAGGGAATTACGAGCAGTACGTC. The V and J genes are TRBV7-2 and TRBJ2-7; D possibly corresponds to TRBD1 (5 bases). Trimming left V 1 base short and J 4 bases short, with 11 bases between. Germline assignment: CDR1 SGHTA and CDR2 FQGNSA. The CDR3 totals 14 residues.

The chain recombines TRBV28 with TRBJ1-6, with TRBD1 as a possible D gene (6 bases). This CDR3 region has 14 residues. Trimming pared 7 bases from V and 10 bases from J, leaving 17 bases between. Germline V gene sequence: CDR1 MDHEN, CDR2 SYDVKM. This chain's CDR3 is CASTQGDKSSPLHF. As DNA, the CDR3 is TGTGCCAGCACCCAAGGGGACAAGAGCTCACCCCTCCACTTT.

V usage is TRBV4-3 and J usage is TRBJ1-1, with a tentative D call TRBD1 (6 bases). From germline, CDR1 is LGHNA and CDR2 YSLEER. CDR3 size: 16 residues. V lost 3 bases, J lost 5 bases, and 19 bases lay in between. The CDR3 nucleotides are TGCGCCAGCAGCCATTATCAAGCGGACAGAGGAACTGAAGCTTTCTTT. This encodes CASSHYQADRGTEAFF.

The CDR3 DNA follows: TGTGCCAGCAGCCAAGGGTCAGGACAGTATCAGCCCCAGCATTTT. This encodes CASSQGSGQYQPQHF. The genes are TRBV3-1 (or the pseudogene TRBV3-2) and TRBJ1-5, with TRBD1 as a possible D gene (6 bases). CDR3 length: 15 residues. Per the germline V gene, CDR1 is LGHDT and CDR2 is YNNKEL (reference sequence). The V and J ends lost 1 base and 5 bases respectively, with 12 bases between them.

This chain connects TRBV4-3 to TRBJ2-1; possible D gene TRBD2, 6 bases. This CDR3 region has 15 residues. Trimming removed 0 bases from V and 8 bases from J, with 14 bases in between. From germline, CDR1 is LGHNA and CDR2 YSLEER. CDR3 nucleotide sequence: TGCGCCAGCAGCCAAGAGGGAGGCTCGTACGATGAGCAGTTCTTC. Its protein is CASSQEGGSYDEQFF.

The CDR3 protein is CASSRQSQNEKLFF. The CDR3 bases are TGTGCCAGTAGTAGACAGTCCCAAAATGAAAAACTGTTTTTT. This chain uses TRBV19 with TRBJ1-4; D may be TRBD1 (5 bases). Germline CDR1 is LNHDA and CDR2 is SQIVND (reference sequence). The CDR3 has 14 amino acids. Between the trimmed V and J ends, which lost 4 bases and 5 bases, there was a span of 11 bases.